The next 9 T cell receptor beta chains were all read from a single sample in a study of regulatory T cells in long-lasting Graves disease. Construction of the TCR beta libraries employed iRepertoire HTBI primers in conjunction with Arm-PCR of CDR3 regions. From the multiplex PCR reads, TCRdb called clonotypes with MiXCR, one entry per CDR3 protein. The sample consists of 650,000 to 850,000 distinct CDR3 sequences, around 32% of them appearing once. Sample time point: persistent/refractory GD, antithyroid drugs over 5 years with positive TRAb. PBMC RNA was the source of the TCR library. Sequenced material: peripheral blood mononuclear cells (PBMCs), taken when the disease was refractory, from a patient treated with antithyroid drugs. These receptors all come from a female donor with Graves disease.

This chain connects TRBV4-3 to TRBJ1-5; 8 positions match TRBD1. From germline, CDR1 is LGHNA and CDR2 YSLEER. The CDR3 sequence is 15 residues long. V trimming: 1 base; J trimming: 6 bases; junction bases outside the gene matches: 5. The CDR3 DNA is TGCGCCAGCAGCCAAGTGGACAGGGACGTTCAGCCCCAGCATTTT. It translates to CASSQVDRDVQPQHF.

This clonotype was counted many times. The rearrangement joins TRBV6-1 to TRBJ2-7; D unresolved. The V and J ends lost 5 bases and 2 bases respectively, with 10 bases between them. CDR1 is MNHNS, CDR2 SASEGT, per germline. The CDR3 is made up of 13 amino acids. The CDR3 is CASSKDGTYEQYF. The CDR3 DNA follows: TGTGCCAGCAGTAAGGACGGTACCTACGAGCAGTACTTC.

This clonotype was picked up a small number of times. The gene calls are TRBV6-5 and TRBJ2-2, with TRBD2 matching 12 bases. With V trimmed by 2 bases and J by 6 bases, 4 bases remained unmatched. The CDR3 extends over 16 amino acids. Per germline, CDR1 MNHEY and CDR2 SVGAGI. The CDR3 region has the DNA TGTGCCAGCAGTTACGGGCTAGCGGGAGGGCCCGGGGAGCTGTTTTTT. Protein product: CASSYGLAGGPGELFF.

The sample holds a few counts of this clonotype. The chain recombines TRBV12-3 or TRBV12-4 with TRBJ1-6; D is uncertain. V gave up 4 bases and J gave up 8 bases, with 3 bases separating them. CDR3 length equals 11 residues. CDR3 protein: CASSSHSPLHF. The CDR3 bases are TGTGCCAGCAGTTCTCATTCACCCCTCCACTTT.

This clonotype was detected many times. The chain recombines TRBV12-3 or TRBV12-4 with TRBJ2-2; 8 bases are a match to TRBD1. J lost 4 bases, V lost 3 bases, and 4 bases had no gene match. The length of the CDR3 is 15 residues. CDR3 sequence (DNA): TGTGCCAGCAGTTTGAGCAGGGGGCGCACCGGGGAGCTGTTTTTT. This translates into CASSLSRGRTGELFF.

The V gene is TRBV5-1, the J gene TRBJ2-7, with 11 bases that match TRBD1. The germline gives CDR1 SGHRS, CDR2 YFSETQ. This CDR3 has 19 residues. V lost 1 base, J lost 5 bases, and 17 bases stayed unmatched. In DNA, the CDR3 is TGCGCCAGCAGCTTGTCACACGGACAGGGGGCTAACGGGCCCCACGAGCAGTACTTC. This encodes CASSLSHGQGANGPHEQYF.

This rearrangement joins TRBV5-1 to TRBJ2-5; 7 nucleotides line up with TRBD1. The length of the CDR3 is 15 residues. The V gene's germline CDR1 is SGHRS and CDR2 YFSETQ. The junction had 6 bases not matched to a gene; V was cut back by 1 base and J by 3 bases. This CDR3 is CASSLLDREKETQYF. CDR3 nucleotides: TGCGCCAGCAGCTTGCTCGACAGGGAAAAAGAGACCCAGTACTTC.

This clonotype was picked up a small number of times. J is TRBJ1-5 and V is TRBV6-1, with 9 nucleotides matching TRBD1. CDR1 is MNHNS and CDR2 is SASEGT in the germline V gene. This CDR3 region has 16 residues. V gave up 6 bases and J gave up 2 bases; unmatched junction bases: 8. CDR3 nucleotide sequence: TGTGCCAGCAGAAAAACAGGGGGCCGGGGCAATCAGCCCCAGCATTTT. Translation: CASRKTGGRGNQPQHF.

This clonotype was seen a few times. The rearrangement uses TRBV5-1 and TRBJ1-1, with D unresolved. Germline V lookup: CDR1 SGHRS, CDR2 YFSETQ. The CDR3 length is 14 residues. The V end was cut by 2 bases, the J end by 0 bases, with 8 bases between. CDR3 sequence (DNA): TGCGCCAGCAGCTTACCAGGTATGAACACTGAAGCTTTCTTT. This codes for CASSLPGMNTEAFF.